The 9 T cell receptor beta chains in this list originate from one sample, sequenced in a study of monozygotic twins with cystic fibrosis. This table comes from immunoSEQ multiplex PCR, and its TCRdb copy is limited to in-frame clones, with some not included. The repertoire holds over 14,000 clones, with about 85% as singletons. Material: blood. These TCRs come from a boy aged 5-17 years with cystic fibrosis.

The rearrangement uses TRBV7-9 and TRBJ2-5, with a weak D call TRBD1 (6 bases). From germline, CDR1 is SEHNR and CDR2 FQNEAQ (reference sequence). The V end was cut by 4 bases, the J end by 2 bases, with 11 bases between. The CDR3 is 14 amino acids. The CDR3: CASSWVQGQETQYF. The CDR3 DNA reads TGTGCCAGCAGCTGGGTACAGGGACAAGAGACCCAGTACTTC. Using reference TRBV7-9 and TRBJ2-5 for the parts outside the CDR3, the full variable domain is DTGVSQNPRHKITKRGQNVTFRCDPISEHNRLYWYRQTLGQGPEFLTYFQNEAQLEKSRLLSDRFSAERPKGSFSTLEIQRTEQGDSAMYLCASSWVQGQETQYFGPGTRLLVL.

The V gene is TRBV18, the J gene TRBJ2-7; D perhaps matches TRBD2 (5 bases). Between the trimmed V and J ends, which lost 2 bases and 3 bases, there was a span of 11 bases. There are 14 residues in the CDR3. Germline V gives CDR1 KGHSH, CDR2 LQKENI. The CDR3 sequence: CASSPAPGNYEQYF. The CDR3 nucleotides are TGTGCCAGCTCACCAGCCCCGGGGAACTACGAGCAGTACTTC.

The rearrangement links TRBV7-2 to TRBJ1-2, with D perhaps TRBD1 (6 bases). Trimming left V 6 bases short and J 7 bases short, with 15 bases between. Per germline, CDR1 SGHTA and CDR2 FQGNSA. The CDR3 length is 13 residues. The CDR3 DNA reads as TGTGCCAGCAGGCGAACAGGGTTCGGTGGCTACACCTTC. It yields the protein CASRRTGFGGYTF.

The chain carries TRBV5-1 and TRBJ2-6, with 7 bases lining up with TRBD2. Looked up from germline, CDR1 is SGHRS and CDR2 is YFSETQ. There are 18 residues in the CDR3. V lost 0 bases and J lost 4; bases outside the gene matches: 10. CDR3 in amino acids: CASSLVGGGHGGANVLTF. DNA for the CDR3: TGCGCCAGCAGCTTGGTCGGGGGAGGGCACGGAGGGGCCAACGTCCTGACTTTC.

The genes are TRBV28 and TRBJ2-1; 14 bases match TRBD2. The germline V gene has CDR1 MDHEN and CDR2 SYDVKM. The CDR3 is 17 amino acids. J gave up 9 bases and V 4 bases, and 11 bases lay outside the gene matches. CDR3 amino acids: CASSSGLAGAPNGEQFF. The CDR3 DNA is TGTGCCAGCAGTTCGGGACTAGCGGGAGCCCCTAACGGTGAGCAGTTCTTC. The full variable domain, with the rest looked up from reference TRBV28 and TRBJ2-1, is DVKVTQSSRYLVKRTGEKVFLECVQDMDHENMFWYRQDPGLGLRLIYFSYDVKMKEKGDIPEGYSVSREKKERFSLILESASTNQTSMYLCASSSGLAGAPNGEQFFGPGTRLTVL.

The chain couples TRBV5-1 to TRBJ2-2; D gene ambiguous. Trimming removed 2 bases at V and 3 bases at J, with 14 bases between. Germline assignment: CDR1 SGHRS and CDR2 YFSETQ. This CDR3 region has 16 residues. The chain's CDR3 is CASSFQMRIDTGELFF. The CDR3 DNA reads TGCGCCAGCAGCTTCCAGATGCGGATTGACACCGGGGAGCTGTTTTTT.

This clone was seen only a few times. J is TRBJ1-1 and V is TRBV5-1; possibly TRBD1 for D (6 bases). The germline V gene encodes CDR1 SGHRS and CDR2 YFSETQ. The V end was cut by 1 base, the J end by 1 base, with 11 bases between. The CDR3 loop spans 15 amino acids. CDR3 sequence: CASSLMGARNTEAFF. In DNA form, the CDR3 reads TGCGCCAGCAGCTTGATGGGGGCAAGGAACACTGAAGCTTTCTTT.

The gene calls are TRBV7-9 and TRBJ1-1, with no clear D. V was trimmed by 3 bases and J by 7 bases, leaving 6 bases between them. The CDR3 is 11 residues long. Germline V gives CDR1 SEHNR, CDR2 FQNEAQ (reference sequence). CDR3: CASSLGNEAFF. The CDR3 DNA is TGTGCCAGCAGCTTGGGAAATGAAGCTTTCTTT.

This chain connects TRBV2 to TRBJ2-7; D gene uncertain. CDR1 is SNHLY, CDR2 FYNNEI, per germline. The V gene lost 0 bases and the J gene lost 6 bases, with 12 bases spanning the gap. This CDR3 region has 14 residues. In DNA, the CDR3 is TGTGCCAGCAGTGAAGCGGCACCCAAGGGCGAGCAGTACTTC. It is translated as CASSEAAPKGEQYF.